These T cell receptor beta chains were read from a single sample in a study of blood T cell repertoires in COVID-19. Repertoires were generated with immunoSEQ multiplex PCR, while TCRdb's copy carries only in-frame clones and drops some. The sample lists over 200,000 clones, approximately 80% seen once, with about 1.8% in the top ten. Sequencing was carried out using PBMCs or T cells enriched from blood (not recorded which). These receptors came from a man between 60 and 75 years old who had recovered from COVID-19. Each CDR3 is given with its conserved first and last residue. The order of the fields is V gene, D gene, clone size, J gene, CDR3 DNA, CDR3 protein. The D gene is left open where the match is weak. Clone size is given for some rows only: seen once, a few or many times, or a class if the clone is expanded.

v_call: TRBV19; d_call: -; clone_size: -; j_call: TRBJ1-3; cdr3_nt: TGTGCCAGTAGTACCGTGGGGGCCTCTGGAAACACCATATATTTT; cdr3_aa: CASSTVGASGNTIYF
v_call: TRBV4-1; d_call: TRBD1; clone_size: few; j_call: TRBJ1-4; cdr3_nt: TGCGCCAGCAGCCGGGAGGGACAGGGGGCCCCTGGGGAAAAACTGTTTTTT; cdr3_aa: CASSREGQGAPGEKLFF
v_call: TRBV7-6; d_call: -; clone_size: -; j_call: TRBJ2-3; cdr3_nt: TGTGCCAGCAGCTTACTAACTAGGGCAGATACGCAGTATTTT; cdr3_aa: CASSLLTRADTQYF
v_call: TRBV25-1; d_call: -; clone_size: -; j_call: TRBJ1-1; cdr3_nt: TGTGCCAGCAGTGAATATATTCCCCCCTTTGACAGGACTGAAGCTTTCTTT; cdr3_aa: CASSEYIPPFDRTEAFF
v_call: TRBV2; d_call: TRBD1; clone_size: few; j_call: TRBJ2-3; cdr3_nt: TGTGCCAGCAGTAAGGACAGGGGGGTCGCAGATACGCAGTATTTT; cdr3_aa: CASSKDRGVADTQYF
v_call: TRBV6-5; d_call: TRBD1; clone_size: -; j_call: TRBJ1-1; cdr3_nt: TGTGCCAGCAGGACAGGGGGCGATTTTGACACTGAAGCTTTCTTT; cdr3_aa: CASRTGGDFDTEAFF
v_call: TRBV3-1/TRBV3-2; d_call: TRBD1; clone_size: -; j_call: TRBJ1-4; cdr3_nt: TGTGCCAGCAGCCGCCAGGGGGCACTCGGTGATGAAAAACTGTTTTTT; cdr3_aa: CASSRQGALGDEKLFF
v_call: TRBV6-6; d_call: -; clone_size: -; j_call: TRBJ2-1; cdr3_nt: TGTGCCAGCGGAGACTCCGACTCCTACAATGAGCAGTTCTTC; cdr3_aa: CASGDSDSYNEQFF
v_call: TRBV4-2; d_call: TRBD2; clone_size: -; j_call: TRBJ2-5; cdr3_nt: TGTGCCAGCAGCCAAGAGTTCGCTAGCGGGGCCCTGGGCCAGTACTTC; cdr3_aa: CASSQEFASGALGQYF
v_call: TRBV11-3; d_call: TRBD2; clone_size: once; j_call: TRBJ2-7; cdr3_nt: TGTGCCAGCAGCGTGCTTTACGGGACTAGCGGTGGCTACGAGCAGTACTTC; cdr3_aa: CASSVLYGTSGGYEQYF
v_call: TRBV12-3/TRBV12-4; d_call: TRBD1; clone_size: -; j_call: TRBJ1-5; cdr3_nt: TGTGCCAGCAGACTAACAGGGGATCAGCCCCAGCATTTT; cdr3_aa: CASRLTGDQPQHF
v_call: TRBV4-2; d_call: TRBD1; clone_size: -; j_call: TRBJ1-2; cdr3_nt: TGTGCCAGCAGCCAAGAAAATAACAGGGGGTTAGGAGGCTACACCTTC; cdr3_aa: CASSQENNRGLGGYTF
v_call: TRBV10-3; d_call: TRBD2; clone_size: -; j_call: TRBJ2-1; cdr3_nt: TGTGCCATCAGTGCTCTCCTAGCGGGGGGACAAGAGAACAATGAGCAGTTCTTC; cdr3_aa: CAISALLAGGQENNEQFF
v_call: TRBV19; d_call: -; clone_size: -; j_call: TRBJ1-5; cdr3_nt: TGTGCCAGTAGTATTAGGGGGGAGGGGGAGCGCCGCGGGGCAGGTCAGCCCCAGCATTTT; cdr3_aa: CASSIRGEGERRGAGQPQHF
v_call: TRBV7-2; d_call: TRBD1; clone_size: -; j_call: TRBJ1-4; cdr3_nt: TGTGCCAGCAGCTCTCCGGACAGGGGAGTTAGGGGTGAAAAACTGTTTTTT; cdr3_aa: CASSSPDRGVRGEKLFF
v_call: TRBV10-2; d_call: -; clone_size: -; j_call: TRBJ1-1; cdr3_nt: TGCGCCAGCAGTGATATATACACTGAAGCTTTCTTT; cdr3_aa: CASSDIYTEAFF
v_call: TRBV10-3; d_call: -; clone_size: -; j_call: TRBJ2-1; cdr3_nt: TGTGCCATCAGTGGCGACCACAGATTCAATGAGCAGTTCTTC; cdr3_aa: CAISGDHRFNEQFF
v_call: TRBV7-8; d_call: -; clone_size: -; j_call: TRBJ2-1; cdr3_nt: TGTGCCAGCAGCCTGGCAGGGTCCCGTTTTTACAATGAGCAGTTCTTC; cdr3_aa: CASSLAGSRFYNEQFF
v_call: TRBV11-3; d_call: TRBD2; clone_size: -; j_call: TRBJ2-2; cdr3_nt: TGTGCCAGCAGCCATCCATTACTAGCGGGGGGTCCCCCGAACACCGGGGAGCTGTTTTTT; cdr3_aa: CASSHPLLAGGPPNTGELFF
v_call: TRBV7-9; d_call: TRBD1; clone_size: -; j_call: TRBJ2-3; cdr3_nt: TGTGCCAGCAGCTCGTGGGGACAGGGCAGGTCAGATACGCAGTATTTT; cdr3_aa: CASSSWGQGRSDTQYF
v_call: TRBV27; d_call: TRBD1; clone_size: -; j_call: TRBJ1-1; cdr3_nt: TGTGCCAGCAGCTTCGACAGGGGGGACACTGAAGCTTTCTTT; cdr3_aa: CASSFDRGDTEAFF
v_call: TRBV5-1; d_call: -; clone_size: -; j_call: TRBJ2-7; cdr3_nt: TGCGCCAGCAGTAGGGCACAGGCCTACGAGCAGTACTTC; cdr3_aa: CASSRAQAYEQYF